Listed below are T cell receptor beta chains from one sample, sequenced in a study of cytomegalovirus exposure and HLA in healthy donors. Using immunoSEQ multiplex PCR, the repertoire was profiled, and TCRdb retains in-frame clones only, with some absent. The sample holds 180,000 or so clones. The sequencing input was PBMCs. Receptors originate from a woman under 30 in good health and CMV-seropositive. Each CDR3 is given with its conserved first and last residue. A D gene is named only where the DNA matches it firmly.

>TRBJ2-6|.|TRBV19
CASSIEVGRGANVLTF
TGTGCCAGTAGTATAGAGGTGGGGCGCGGGGCCAACGTCCTGACTTTC
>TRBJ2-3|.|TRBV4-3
CASSQQGTSTDTQYF
TGCGCCAGCAGCCAACAGGGAACTAGCACAGATACGCAGTATTTT
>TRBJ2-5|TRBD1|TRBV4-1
CASSQHRGETQYF
TGCGCCAGCAGCCAACACAGGGGAGAGACCCAGTACTTC
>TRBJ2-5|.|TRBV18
CASTWTEQETQYF
TGTGCCAGCACGTGGACAGAACAAGAGACCCAGTACTTC
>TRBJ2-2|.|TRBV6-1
CASSWDSNTGELFF
TGTGCCAGCAGCTGGGACTCTAACACCGGGGAGCTGTTTTTT
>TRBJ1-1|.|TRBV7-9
CASSPQAGMNTEAFF
TGTGCCAGCAGCCCGCAAGCAGGGATGAACACTGAAGCTTTCTTT
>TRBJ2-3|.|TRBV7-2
CASSLAGVGTQQDTQYF
TGTGCCAGCAGCTTAGCGGGGGTCGGGACTCAACAAGATACGCAGTATTTT
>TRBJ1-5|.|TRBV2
CASSEAYMTVTSNQPQHF
TGTGCCAGCAGTGAAGCGTACATGACAGTGACTAGCAATCAGCCCCAGCATTTT
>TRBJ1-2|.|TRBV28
CASSSTGGGYGYTF
TGTGCCAGCAGTTCGACAGGCGGGGGGTATGGCTACACCTTC
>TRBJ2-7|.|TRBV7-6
CASSFRRGSYEQYF
TGTGCCAGCAGCTTCAGACGGGGCTCCTACGAGCAGTACTTC
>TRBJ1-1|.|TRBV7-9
CASSLADKPKAFF
TGTGCCAGCAGCTTAGCGGACAAGCCCAAAGCTTTCTTT
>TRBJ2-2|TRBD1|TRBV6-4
CASSGTGGTGELFF
TGTGCCAGCAGCGGGACAGGGGGCACCGGGGAGCTGTTTTTT
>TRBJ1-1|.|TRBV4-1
CASSHLSAGNTEAFF
TGCGCCAGCAGCCACTTGTCGGCGGGGAACACTGAAGCTTTCTTT
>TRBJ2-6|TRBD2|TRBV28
CASTPGGAAGANVLTF
TGTGCCAGCACCCCCGGGGGGGCGGCTGGGGCCAACGTCCTGACTTTC
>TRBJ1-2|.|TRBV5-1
CASSLVSRSGQSTTAYGYTF
TGCGCCAGCAGCTTGGTTAGCAGGAGTGGACAGAGCACTACCGCCTATGGCTACACCTTC
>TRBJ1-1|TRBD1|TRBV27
CASSLLPGTGDMNTEAFF
TGTGCCAGCAGTTTACTACCCGGGACAGGGGATATGAACACTGAAGCTTTCTTT
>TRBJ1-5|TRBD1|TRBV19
CASSPREGASSQPQHF
TGTGCCAGTAGTCCCCGGGAGGGGGCGAGCAGTCAGCCCCAGCATTTT
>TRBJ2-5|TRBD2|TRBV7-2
CASSPVAGGHSQTQYF
TGTGCCAGCAGCCCAGTAGCGGGGGGCCATTCCCAGACCCAGTACTTC
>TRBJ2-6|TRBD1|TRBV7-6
CASSLRAGGTGANVLTF
TGTGCCAGCAGCTTAAGGGCAGGGGGAACTGGGGCCAACGTCCTGACTTTC
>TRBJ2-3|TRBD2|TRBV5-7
CASSLCLAGGTDTQYF
TGTGCCAGCAGCTTGTGCCTAGCGGGGGGCACAGATACGCAGTATTTT
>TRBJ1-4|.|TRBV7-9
CASSLGGRGSEKLFF
TGTGCCAGCAGCTTAGGAGGAAGGGGTAGTGAAAAACTGTTTTTT
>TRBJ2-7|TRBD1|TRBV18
CASSPNSGQGYEQYF
TGTGCCAGCTCACCCAACTCGGGACAGGGGTACGAGCAGTACTTC
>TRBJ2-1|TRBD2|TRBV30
CAWSEAGGGDEQFF
TGTGCCTGGAGCGAAGCGGGAGGGGGGGATGAGCAGTTCTTC
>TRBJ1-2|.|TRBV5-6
CASSLGPGGYTF
TGTGCCAGCAGCTTGGGCCCCGGTGGCTACACCTTC
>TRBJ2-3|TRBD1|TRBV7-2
CASSLVSGTEGTDTQYF
TGTGCCAGCAGCTTGGTTTCCGGGACAGAAGGGACAGATACGCAGTATTTT
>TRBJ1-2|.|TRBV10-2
CASSELGGYGYTF
TGCGCCAGCAGTGAGTTAGGGGGCTATGGCTACACCTTC
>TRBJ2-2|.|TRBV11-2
CASSSQGGGTGELFF
TGTGCCAGCAGCTCCCAAGGGGGGGGCACCGGGGAGCTGTTTTTT
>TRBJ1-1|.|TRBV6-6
CASSYKSRLNTEAFF
TGTGCCAGCAGTTACAAGTCGAGGTTGAACACTGAAGCTTTCTTT
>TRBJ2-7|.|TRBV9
CASSASPWGSGASSYEQYF
TGTGCCAGCAGCGCCAGCCCTTGGGGTAGCGGAGCCAGCTCCTACGAGCAGTACTTC
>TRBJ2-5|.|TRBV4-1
CASSQELRMETQYF
TGCGCCAGCAGCCAAGAATTGCGGATGGAGACCCAGTACTTC
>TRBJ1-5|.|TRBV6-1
CACQGFKLNQPQHF
TGTGCCTGCCAGGGGTTCAAGTTAAATCAGCCCCAGCATTTT
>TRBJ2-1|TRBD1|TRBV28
CASRPTPGQGYNEQFF
TGTGCCAGCAGACCTACCCCGGGACAGGGGTACAATGAGCAGTTCTTC
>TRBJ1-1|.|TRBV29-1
CSVEDPAQGRGNTEAFF
TGCAGCGTTGAAGATCCGGCCCAGGGAAGGGGGAACACTGAAGCTTTCTTT
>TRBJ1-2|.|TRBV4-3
CASSQDLELSYGYTF
TGCGCCAGCAGCCAAGATCTCGAACTCTCCTATGGCTACACCTTC
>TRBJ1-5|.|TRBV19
CASSIDRGNQPQHF
TGTGCCAGTAGTATAGACAGGGGTAATCAGCCCCAGCATTTT
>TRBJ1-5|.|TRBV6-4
CASSQGSGNQPQHF
TGTGCCAGCAGTCAGGGATCGGGCAATCAGCCCCAGCATTTT
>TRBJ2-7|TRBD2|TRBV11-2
CASSYAGGPYEQYF
TGTGCCAGCAGCTACGCGGGAGGCCCCTACGAGCAGTACTTC
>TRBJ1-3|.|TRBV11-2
CASSSTEYSGNTIYF
TGTGCCAGCAGCTCTACAGAATACTCTGGAAACACCATATATTTT
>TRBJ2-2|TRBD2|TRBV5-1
CASSLLVTSGGRNTGELFF
TGCGCCAGCAGCCTACTAGTGACTAGCGGGGGCCGGAACACCGGGGAGCTGTTTTTT
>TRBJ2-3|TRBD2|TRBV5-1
CASNTGTSGATDTQYF
TGCGCCAGCAATACCGGGACTAGCGGGGCCACAGATACGCAGTATTTT
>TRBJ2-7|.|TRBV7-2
CASSFSSYEQYF
TGTGCCAGCAGCTTCAGCTCCTACGAGCAGTACTTC
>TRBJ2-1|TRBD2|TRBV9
CASSSRFTWREGRDEQFF
TGTGCCAGCAGCTCCCGTTTTACGTGGCGGGAGGGCCGGGATGAGCAGTTCTTC
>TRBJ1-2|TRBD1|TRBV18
CASSPNLVPGQGASNYGYTF
TGTGCCAGCTCACCAAATTTAGTCCCGGGACAGGGGGCGTCAAACTATGGCTACACCTTC
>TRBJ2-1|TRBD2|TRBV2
CASNALAGGSNEQFF
TGTGCCAGCAACGCACTAGCGGGAGGTTCCAATGAGCAGTTCTTC
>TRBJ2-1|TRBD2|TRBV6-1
CASSSSSGGADEQFF
TGTGCCAGCAGTTCTTCTAGCGGGGGGGCCGATGAGCAGTTCTTC
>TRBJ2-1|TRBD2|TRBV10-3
CAITPRGEGREQFF
TGTGCCATCACCCCCCGAGGGGAGGGGCGTGAGCAGTTCTTC
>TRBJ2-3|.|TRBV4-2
CASSRSARPTPTDTQYF
TGTGCCAGCAGCCGGTCGGCGCGGCCAACCCCCACAGATACGCAGTATTTT
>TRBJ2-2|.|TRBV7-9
CASSLRLASTGELFF
TGTGCCAGCAGCTTGAGGCTAGCGTCAACCGGGGAGCTGTTTTTT
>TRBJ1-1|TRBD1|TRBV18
CASSPMGQPNTEAFF
TGTGCCAGCTCACCGATGGGACAGCCGAACACTGAAGCTTTCTTT